This is a list of T cell receptor beta chains from one sample in a study of response to subunit inactivated influenza vaccine. TCRdb processed the RT-PCR reads anew with MiXCR; each CDR3 protein has one entry. The profile shows hundreds of thousands of distinct CDR3 sequences, approximately 7.7% of them singletons. The material was PBMCs from blood, obtained 23 months after vaccination. These TCRs come from a man between 45 and 75 years old who received an inactivated influenza vaccine. CDR3s include the opening cysteine and the closing phenylalanine or tryptophan. The order of the fields is V gene, J gene, clone size, D gene, CDR3 protein, CDR3 DNA. A D gene is named only where the DNA matches it firmly. Some rows mark clone size as missing; the rest say once, few, many or name a class of expanded clone.

V gene: TRBV25-1; J gene: TRBJ1-3; clone size: few; D gene: -; CDR3 protein: CASKTGGPGNTIYF; CDR3 DNA: TGTGCCAGCAAGACCGGCGGTCCTGGAAACACCATATATTTT
V gene: TRBV12-3/TRBV12-4; J gene: TRBJ1-4; clone size: -; D gene: -; CDR3 protein: CASSDQVGLNEKLFF; CDR3 DNA: TGTGCCAGCAGTGACCAAGTTGGGTTGAATGAAAAACTGTTTTTT
V gene: TRBV12-3/TRBV12-4; J gene: TRBJ2-1; clone size: many; D gene: -; CDR3 protein: CASSDPYNEQFF; CDR3 DNA: TGTGCCAGCAGCGACCCGTACAATGAGCAGTTCTTC
V gene: TRBV6-2/TRBV6-3; J gene: TRBJ2-7; clone size: -; D gene: -; CDR3 protein: CASNPDGPRYEQYF; CDR3 DNA: TGTGCCAGCAACCCCGACGGGCCACGCTACGAGCAGTACTTC
V gene: TRBV7-2; J gene: TRBJ2-2; clone size: few; D gene: -; CDR3 protein: CASSLDSRGELFF; CDR3 DNA: TGTGCCAGCAGCTTGGACAGTCGGGGGGAGCTGTTTTTT
V gene: TRBV5-1; J gene: TRBJ1-1; clone size: -; D gene: -; CDR3 protein: CASSLEQPGGKNTEAFF; CDR3 DNA: TGCGCCAGCAGCTTGGAACAGCCGGGCGGGAAGAACACTGAAGCTTTCTTT
V gene: TRBV20-1; J gene: TRBJ1-1; clone size: -; D gene: -; CDR3 protein: CSATTVNTEAFF; CDR3 DNA: TGCAGTGCCACAACTGTGAACACTGAAGCTTTCTTT
V gene: TRBV10-1; J gene: TRBJ1-5; clone size: few; D gene: TRBD1; CDR3 protein: CASRTGQPQHF; CDR3 DNA: TGCGCCAGCCGGACAGGCCAGCCCCAGCATTTT
V gene: TRBV5-1; J gene: TRBJ2-2; clone size: -; D gene: -; CDR3 protein: CASRNIRDFYTGELFF; CDR3 DNA: TGCGCCAGCAGAAATATCCGGGACTTCTACACCGGGGAGCTGTTTTTT
V gene: TRBV28; J gene: TRBJ2-7; clone size: -; D gene: -; CDR3 protein: CASSVITLSSYEQYF; CDR3 DNA: TGTGCCAGCAGCGTGATAACTCTCAGCTCCTACGAGCAGTACTTC
V gene: TRBV7-2; J gene: TRBJ2-7; clone size: -; D gene: TRBD1; CDR3 protein: CASRDNLRGLTYEQYF; CDR3 DNA: TGTGCCAGCAGGGACAACCTCAGGGGGCTTACCTACGAGCAGTACTTC
V gene: TRBV4-3; J gene: TRBJ2-3; clone size: -; D gene: -; CDR3 protein: CASSQDWLAETRDTQYF; CDR3 DNA: TGCGCCAGCAGCCAAGATTGGCTAGCAGAGACTAGAGATACGCAGTATTTT
V gene: TRBV11-1; J gene: TRBJ2-5; clone size: -; D gene: TRBD2; CDR3 protein: CASSHTWTSGREGWAETQYF; CDR3 DNA: TGTGCCAGCAGCCACACCTGGACTAGCGGGAGGGAAGGATGGGCAGAGACCCAGTACTTC
V gene: TRBV18; J gene: TRBJ2-3; clone size: many; D gene: -; CDR3 protein: CASSPQMSTDTQYF; CDR3 DNA: TGTGCCAGCTCACCACAAATGAGCACAGATACGCAGTATTTT
V gene: TRBV15; J gene: TRBJ2-7; clone size: many; D gene: -; CDR3 protein: CATSRDRSYEQYF; CDR3 DNA: TGTGCCACCAGCAGAGATAGATCCTACGAGCAGTACTTC
V gene: TRBV5-6; J gene: TRBJ2-7; clone size: -; D gene: -; CDR3 protein: CASSTSPGEQYF; CDR3 DNA: TGTGCCAGCAGCACCTCCCCCGGCGAGCAGTACTTC
V gene: TRBV29-1; J gene: TRBJ2-4; clone size: -; D gene: TRBD2; CDR3 protein: CSVGRTSGDNIQYF; CDR3 DNA: TGCAGCGTTGGACGTACTAGCGGGGATAACATTCAGTACTTC
V gene: TRBV7-2; J gene: TRBJ1-6; clone size: -; D gene: -; CDR3 protein: CASSLRQGIDNSPLHF; CDR3 DNA: TGTGCCAGCAGCTTAAGGCAGGGGATAGATAATTCACCCCTCCACTTT
V gene: TRBV28; J gene: TRBJ2-7; clone size: many; D gene: -; CDR3 protein: CASSPLSYEQYF; CDR3 DNA: TGTGCCAGCAGTCCCCTCTCCTACGAGCAGTACTTC
V gene: TRBV19; J gene: TRBJ2-3; clone size: few; D gene: TRBD1; CDR3 protein: CASTTGVNTQYF; CDR3 DNA: TGTGCCAGTACTACAGGGGTAAATACGCAGTATTTT
V gene: TRBV5-6; J gene: TRBJ2-7; clone size: -; D gene: -; CDR3 protein: CASSLYGRSYEQYF; CDR3 DNA: TGTGCCAGCAGCTTGTACGGCAGATCCTACGAGCAGTACTTC
V gene: TRBV7-2; J gene: TRBJ1-1; clone size: many; D gene: -; CDR3 protein: CASSLKGQRNTEAFF; CDR3 DNA: TGTGCCAGCAGCCTGAAGGGGCAGAGGAACACTGAAGCTTTCTTT
V gene: TRBV4-3; J gene: TRBJ1-2; clone size: -; D gene: TRBD1; CDR3 protein: CASSQLGQGKVDGYTF; CDR3 DNA: TGCGCCAGCAGCCAACTCGGACAGGGGAAGGTCGATGGCTACACCTTC
V gene: TRBV5-1; J gene: TRBJ2-1; clone size: many; D gene: -; CDR3 protein: CASSLAGAPSYNEQFF; CDR3 DNA: TGCGCCAGCAGCTTGGCGGGGGCCCCCTCCTACAATGAGCAGTTCTTC
V gene: TRBV6-2/TRBV6-3; J gene: TRBJ2-5; clone size: -; D gene: TRBD2; CDR3 protein: CASSYAFGTSEGTQYF; CDR3 DNA: TGTGCCAGCAGTTATGCATTCGGGACTAGCGAAGGGACCCAGTACTTC
V gene: TRBV2; J gene: TRBJ2-5; clone size: many; D gene: TRBD1; CDR3 protein: CASNRDSYQETQYF; CDR3 DNA: TGTGCCAGCAATCGGGACAGCTACCAAGAGACCCAGTACTTC
V gene: TRBV20-1; J gene: TRBJ1-2; clone size: -; D gene: -; CDR3 protein: CSARPLDANYGYTF; CDR3 DNA: TGCAGTGCTAGGCCCTTGGATGCTAACTATGGCTACACCTTC
V gene: TRBV5-6; J gene: TRBJ1-3; clone size: few; D gene: TRBD1; CDR3 protein: CASSSDRGRGNTIYF; CDR3 DNA: TGTGCCAGCAGCTCTGACAGGGGGCGAGGAAACACCATATATTTT
V gene: TRBV6-6; J gene: TRBJ2-7; clone size: -; D gene: -; CDR3 protein: CASSQQYEQYF; CDR3 DNA: TGTGCCAGCAGTCAACAGTACGAGCAGTACTTC
V gene: TRBV7-9; J gene: TRBJ1-1; clone size: many; D gene: -; CDR3 protein: CASSPYGGTEAFF; CDR3 DNA: TGTGCCAGCAGCCCGTACGGTGGCACTGAAGCTTTCTTT
V gene: TRBV27; J gene: TRBJ2-5; clone size: -; D gene: -; CDR3 protein: CAGKWIEGETQYF; CDR3 DNA: TGTGCCGGCAAATGGATCGAGGGGGAGACCCAGTACTTC
V gene: TRBV14; J gene: TRBJ2-7; clone size: many; D gene: -; CDR3 protein: CASSQSGREQYF; CDR3 DNA: TGTGCCAGCAGCCAATCGGGAAGAGAGCAGTACTTC
V gene: TRBV7-9; J gene: TRBJ2-2; clone size: few; D gene: -; CDR3 protein: CASSTVGSGELFF; CDR3 DNA: TGTGCCAGCAGCACCGTAGGTAGCGGGGAGCTGTTTTTT
V gene: TRBV7-9; J gene: TRBJ2-1; clone size: few; D gene: -; CDR3 protein: CASSLGREVLWGEQFF; CDR3 DNA: TGTGCCAGCAGCCTCGGCAGGGAGGTATTATGGGGTGAGCAGTTCTTC
V gene: TRBV21-1; J gene: TRBJ2-3; clone size: -; D gene: -; CDR3 protein: CASSGGLSCVSTDTQYF; CDR3 DNA: TGTGCCAGCAGCGGGGGCCTGAGTTGCGTTAGCACAGATACGCAGTATTTT
V gene: TRBV2; J gene: TRBJ2-6; clone size: -; D gene: TRBD2; CDR3 protein: CASSVRGAGANVLTF; CDR3 DNA: TGTGCCAGCAGTGTTCGGGGGGCTGGGGCCAACGTCCTGACTTTC
V gene: TRBV21-1; J gene: TRBJ2-1; clone size: -; D gene: -; CDR3 protein: CASSKGGVSSYNEQFF; CDR3 DNA: TGTGCCAGCAGCAAAGGGGGCGTGAGCTCCTACAATGAGCAGTTCTTC
V gene: TRBV4-3; J gene: TRBJ2-1; clone size: many; D gene: TRBD2; CDR3 protein: CASSQEIGAGANWGYNEQFF; CDR3 DNA: TGCGCCAGCAGCCAAGAAATTGGGGCGGGAGCAAATTGGGGGTACAATGAGCAGTTCTTC
V gene: TRBV10-1; J gene: TRBJ2-2; clone size: -; D gene: -; CDR3 protein: CASSPGPPGELFF; CDR3 DNA: TGCGCCAGCAGCCCGGGACCCCCGGGGGAGCTGTTTTTT
V gene: TRBV28; J gene: TRBJ2-3; clone size: few; D gene: -; CDR3 protein: CASSPGLTFGDTQYF; CDR3 DNA: TGTGCCAGCAGTCCAGGACTAACCTTTGGGGATACGCAGTATTTT
V gene: TRBV19; J gene: TRBJ1-2; clone size: -; D gene: -; CDR3 protein: CASRTDSYYDPYGYTF; CDR3 DNA: TGTGCCAGTAGGACGGACAGCTACTACGACCCCTATGGCTACACCTTC
V gene: TRBV12-3/TRBV12-4; J gene: TRBJ2-7; clone size: many; D gene: -; CDR3 protein: CASSTAYEQYF; CDR3 DNA: TGTGCCAGCAGCACCGCCTACGAGCAGTACTTC
V gene: TRBV20-1; J gene: TRBJ2-3; clone size: few; D gene: TRBD2; CDR3 protein: CSASTSGARTDTQYF; CDR3 DNA: TGCAGTGCCTCAACTAGCGGGGCCCGCACAGATACGCAGTATTTT
V gene: TRBV11-3; J gene: TRBJ2-1; clone size: few; D gene: -; CDR3 protein: CASSSQGQYYNEQFF; CDR3 DNA: TGTGCCAGCAGCTCCCAGGGTCAGTACTACAATGAGCAGTTCTTC
V gene: TRBV6-4; J gene: TRBJ2-1; clone size: few; D gene: -; CDR3 protein: CASSRGRLVSNEQFF; CDR3 DNA: TGTGCCAGCAGTCGGGGGAGACTAGTATCCAATGAGCAGTTCTTC
V gene: TRBV20-1; J gene: TRBJ2-1; clone size: many; D gene: -; CDR3 protein: CSASLYNEQFF; CDR3 DNA: TGCAGTGCTAGCCTCTACAATGAGCAGTTCTTC
V gene: TRBV18; J gene: TRBJ1-2; clone size: few; D gene: -; CDR3 protein: CASSPSWQNYGYTF; CDR3 DNA: TGTGCCAGCTCACCATCGTGGCAAAACTATGGCTACACCTTC
V gene: TRBV7-9; J gene: TRBJ2-3; clone size: -; D gene: -; CDR3 protein: CASSFYTGPSTDTQYF; CDR3 DNA: TGTGCCAGCAGCTTCTACACAGGGCCTAGCACAGATACGCAGTATTTT
V gene: TRBV7-3; J gene: TRBJ1-1; clone size: -; D gene: TRBD1; CDR3 protein: CASSATGAEAFF; CDR3 DNA: TGTGCCAGCAGCGCTACAGGGGCTGAAGCTTTCTTT
V gene: TRBV4-3; J gene: TRBJ2-3; clone size: -; D gene: TRBD2; CDR3 protein: CASSQAASGSAPDTQYF; CDR3 DNA: TGCGCCAGCAGCCAAGCCGCTAGCGGGAGTGCCCCAGATACGCAGTATTTT
V gene: TRBV24-1; J gene: TRBJ2-3; clone size: few; D gene: -; CDR3 protein: CATSDLGSAGRNTQYF; CDR3 DNA: TGTGCCACCAGTGATTTGGGCTCGGCGGGTAGAAATACGCAGTATTTT
V gene: TRBV5-1; J gene: TRBJ2-1; clone size: -; D gene: -; CDR3 protein: CASSSIQTSSYNEQFF; CDR3 DNA: TGCGCCAGCAGCTCGATACAGACCAGCTCCTACAATGAGCAGTTCTTC
V gene: TRBV6-1; J gene: TRBJ1-6; clone size: -; D gene: TRBD1; CDR3 protein: CASIKGQPNSPLHF; CDR3 DNA: TGTGCCAGCATCAAGGGACAGCCCAACTCACCCCTCCACTTT
V gene: TRBV11-2; J gene: TRBJ1-2; clone size: few; D gene: -; CDR3 protein: CASSSYRGRERGYTF; CDR3 DNA: TGTGCCAGCAGCTCGTATCGGGGCCGAGAGCGTGGCTACACCTTC
V gene: TRBV29-1; J gene: TRBJ2-1; clone size: many; D gene: TRBD2; CDR3 protein: CSIGLAVHEQFF; CDR3 DNA: TGCAGCATCGGACTAGCGGTTCATGAGCAGTTCTTC